This T cell receptor (beta chain) appears in the sequencing data of a study of identifying expanded T cells in peripheral blood. Study-level findings and limits: Clone count variance between approximately 2-week samples rose with total template count. Over approximately two and four weeks, about 16.4 and 19 clones changed, versus roughly 1.1 between replicates.

Healthy donors had no documented immune events, such as infections, while sampled. Profiling relied on immunoSEQ multiplex PCR, and the TCRdb table lists in-frame clones only, not all of them. The table has approximately 100,000 clones, approximately 90% seen once. To note about this clone: Its antigen is as yet unknown.

Trimming stripped 8 bases from V and 0 bases from J, with 11 bases between. The CDR3 has 14 residues. Per germline, CDR1 SNHLY and CDR2 FYNNEI. The clonotype originates from a person aged 18 to 70 in good health. The chain has TRBV2 and TRBJ1-3; D ambiguous. Sample: blood. The CDR3 DNA sequence: TGTGCCAGCCAGGAATCTTTCTCTGGAAACACCATATATTTT. Its translation is CASQESFSGNTIYF.